This T cell receptor beta chain was captured in a study of shared clonotypes between healthy human individuals (dated by TCRdb to the early 2020s). With respect to the entire study: A few men and a couple of women, aged 18 to 49 years, made up the cohort. For each donor, CD4 naive and CD4 memory were each run on three plates, CD8 naive on two plates, and CD8 memory on one plate. Blood TCR repertoires of about five healthy adults were deeply sequenced to estimate repertoire size and the extent of clonotype sharing between individuals. To increase sequencing depth and limit assay-specific biases, TCR repertoire library preparation and sequencing were carried out by different laboratories using diverse techniques. Each donor's leukapheresis produced roughly between roughly 0.85 and 9.5 billion PBMCs.

What the research found in general, with its limitations: Even with the large sequencing depth, rarefaction of the sorted-subset datasets indicated that sequencing was incomplete. Sampling was limited to blood, and TCR repertoires in tissue likely differ from TCR repertoires in blood. Based on pairwise subsampling, the degree of clonotype sharing among donors was expected to be affected by sequencing depth. About 5% of naive CD4, around 4% of naive CD8, approximately 2.2% of memory CD4, and 0.35% to 0.5% of memory CD8 clonotypes were shared across several donors. Estimated clonotype richness was generally larger for naive than for memory subsets. Because the study included a small number of donors, the genetic and exposure-history diversity represented was limited. Higher generation probabilities were observed for clonotypes shared by all four sorted-subset donors than for non-shared clonotypes.

The sample holds a few counts of this clone. Its antigen remains unidentified. Per-base quality was not reported, and no clone a single base away is much larger than it. The donors were healthy, HIV-negative adults who had no recently reported acute infections or vaccinations. Every donor was a Caucasian adult residing in Nashville, Tennessee, USA. Magnetic negative selection was used to enrich CD4+ T cells, after which naive cells were positively selected on CD45RA and the negative fraction became the memory subset. After blood collection by leukapheresis, PBMCs were isolated using Ficoll-Histopaque density gradient centrifugation and then cryopreserved in the vapor phase of liquid nitrogen. Analytical flow cytometry was used to check the purity and quantity of each magnetically sorted T cell population. Genomic DNA was isolated from each sorted fraction and quantified by UV absorbance on a Nanodrop 2000c.

Using the deep immunoSEQ assay, TCR CDR3 regions were amplified from genomic DNA by multiplex PCR. For each cell subset, the extracted genomic DNA was distributed evenly across all wells of several immunoSEQ 96-well plates, and each plate served as one replicate. Each replicate PCR for sorted subsets received around 210 ng genomic DNA, equal to roughly 30,000 T cell genomes. Purified libraries were measured with a Qubit 3.0 fluorometer, size-checked on a Bioanalyzer 2100, and measured again with the KAPA Library Quantification kit. A separate single-read 150-cycle Illumina NextSeq 550 flow cell was used to sequence each immunoSEQ 96-well plate. On the authors' methods: The immunoSEQ output contained only junctional sequences without quality scores, so filtering could not match that applied to full-length reads. Sequences were annotated with PyIR, a Python wrapper for IgBLAST v1.9, using IMGT germline references to assign V/J genes and CDR3. Any read was removed if the V/J assignment was weak (E-value above 1e-6), the CDR3 was missing, or the read contained stop codons, out-of-frame junctions, or ambiguous translated residues. V3J clonotypes were defined by identical inferred V gene, J gene, and CDR3 amino acid sequence. To compute the percentage overlap between repertoires, the number of shared unique clonotypes was divided by the size of the smaller repertoire. Richness of each repertoire was evaluated using RTK rarefaction, the Chao1 estimator, and Recon v2.1 estimates of unobserved clonotypes. Generation probabilities for all TCRbeta clonotypes obtained by the gDNA method from a handful of donors were computed using OLGA. TCRdb provides this immuneACCESS table in a form limited to in-frame rearrangements. Some clones are lacking; in checked studies, under half of them reflect an unresolved V gene, and why the rest are absent is not known. V and J calls and clone size follow that table, whereas D and trimming were derived from the DNA. Within this sample are around 1.1 million clones, with roughly 77% of them counted one time only. The top ten hold 0.7% to 0.95% of the sample.

This clonotype was sampled from a man aged 18 to 30 in good health. Some clones in this sample may be carry-over from other donors' samples. The sequencing sample was made of memory CD4+ T cells from PBMCs. Interpreted using the paper, the cell subset or site label stands for: CD45RA-negative fraction.

The CDR3 region has the sequence CASSLLADTSAFF. The nucleotide sequence reads as follows: TGTGCCAGCAGCTTACTCGCGGACACGTCGGCTTTCTTT. Here the chain combines TRBV11-3 and TRBJ1-1, and the D gene may be TRBD1, 5 bases matching. The V and J ends are trimmed by 2 bases and 11 bases, leaving 15 bases between them. The CDR3 runs 13 residues from the cysteine to the phenylalanine. The entry retains the CDR3 DNA only, 39 bases that are in frame from base 1. In the germline V gene, CDR1 corresponds to SGHNT and CDR2 to YENEEA.